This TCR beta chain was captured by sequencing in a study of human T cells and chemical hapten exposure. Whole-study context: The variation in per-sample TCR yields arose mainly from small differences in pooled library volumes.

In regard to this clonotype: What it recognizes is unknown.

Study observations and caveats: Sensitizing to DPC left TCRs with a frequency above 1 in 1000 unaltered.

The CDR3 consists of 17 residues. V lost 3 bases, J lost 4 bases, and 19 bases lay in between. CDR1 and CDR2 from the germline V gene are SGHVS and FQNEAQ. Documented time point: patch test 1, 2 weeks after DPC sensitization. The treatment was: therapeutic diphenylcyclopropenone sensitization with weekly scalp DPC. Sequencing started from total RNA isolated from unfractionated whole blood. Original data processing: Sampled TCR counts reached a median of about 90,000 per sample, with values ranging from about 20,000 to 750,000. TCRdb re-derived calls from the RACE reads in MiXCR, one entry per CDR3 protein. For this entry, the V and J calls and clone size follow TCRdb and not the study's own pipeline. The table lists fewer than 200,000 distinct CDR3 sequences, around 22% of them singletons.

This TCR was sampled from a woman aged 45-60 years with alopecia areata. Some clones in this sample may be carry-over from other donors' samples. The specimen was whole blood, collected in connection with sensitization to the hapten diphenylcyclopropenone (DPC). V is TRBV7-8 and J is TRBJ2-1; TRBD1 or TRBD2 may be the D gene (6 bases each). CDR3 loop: CASSFSNWGARYNEQFF. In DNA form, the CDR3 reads TGTGCCAGCAGCTTTTCCAATTGGGGGGCGCGGTACAATGAGCAGTTCTTC.